These T cell receptor beta chains were read from a single sample in a study of regulatory T cells in long-lasting Graves disease. TCRdb passed the multiplex PCR reads through MiXCR, listing each CDR3 protein once. The sample gives over 450,000 distinct CDR3 sequences, 12% of which show up once; roughly 8.9% is in the top ten. This sample was also put to use in a study of T cells in Graves' hyperthyroidism and ophthalmopathy.

This material consisted of peripheral blood mononuclear cells (PBMCs), taken at new diagnosis, from a patient treated with antithyroid drugs. The receptor set was obtained from a woman aged 30 to 39 with Graves disease. The CDR3 runs from the conserved cysteine through the conserved F or W. The D gene is left open where the match is weak. Clone size is stated in some rows and not others, as once, few, many or a class when expanded.

j_gene,abundance,d_gene,len,v_gene,CDR3aa,CDR3nt
TRBJ1-2,.,TRBD1,13,TRBV18,CASSQGTAYGYTF,TGTGCCAGCTCACAGGGGACAGCTTATGGCTACACCTTC
TRBJ1-2,many,.,13,TRBV27,CASSLNRLYGYTF,TGTGCCAGCAGTTTGAACCGCCTATATGGCTACACCTTC
TRBJ2-5,few,.,15,TRBV7-3,CASSLFRGPRETQYF,TGTGCCAGCAGCCTATTCCGTGGGCCACGGGAGACCCAGTACTTC
TRBJ1-2,few,.,18,TRBV3-1,CASSQDTLGRRPIYGYTF,TGTGCCAGCAGCCAAGATACTCTCGGACGGCGGCCAATCTATGGCTACACCTTC
TRBJ2-7,many,.,11,TRBV28,CASSLVDEQYF,TGTGCCAGCAGTTTGGTCGACGAGCAGTACTTC
TRBJ1-1,.,.,13,TRBV19,CASSIKRGTEAFF,TGTGCCAGTAGTATAAAGAGGGGGACTGAAGCTTTCTTT
TRBJ1-5,few,.,13,TRBV3-1,CASSPTVAQPQHF,TGTGCCAGCAGCCCTACAGTGGCCCAGCCCCAGCATTTT
TRBJ1-1,.,.,16,TRBV19,CASSAYPGPRGTEAFF,TGTGCCAGTAGTGCCTATCCGGGACCCCGGGGCACTGAAGCTTTCTTT
TRBJ2-7,many,.,13,TRBV10-3,CAIRRDGRYEQYF,TGTGCCATCAGGAGGGACGGAAGATACGAGCAGTACTTC
TRBJ1-2,many,.,15,TRBV13,CASSHLGGGRRGYTF,TGTGCCAGCAGCCATCTTGGGGGGGGAAGGCGTGGCTACACCTTC
TRBJ2-3,many,.,14,TRBV3-1,CASSLRDGKDTQYF,TGTGCCAGCAGCCTCCGGGACGGAAAAGATACGCAGTATTTT
TRBJ1-6,few,TRBD1,15,TRBV6-1,CASSEAWTGSSPLHF,TGTGCCAGCAGTGAAGCATGGACAGGGTCTTCACCCCTCCACTTT
TRBJ1-6,.,TRBD1,15,TRBV19,CASSTTGTYNSPLHF,TGTGCCAGTAGCACGACAGGGACCTATAATTCACCCCTCCACTTT
TRBJ1-2,many,.,13,TRBV30,CAWSSNDVGGYTF,TGTGCCTGGAGCTCTAACGACGTGGGTGGCTACACCTTC
TRBJ2-7,many,.,13,TRBV10-3,CAISGTESYEQYF,TGTGCCATCAGTGGGACAGAGTCCTACGAGCAGTACTTC
TRBJ2-3,many,.,14,TRBV7-9,CASSLWEWTDTQYF,TGTGCCAGCAGCTTATGGGAGTGGACAGATACGCAGTATTTT
TRBJ1-1,few,.,17,TRBV4-3,CASSQDLRQTGNTEAFF,TGCGCCAGCAGCCAAGATCTACGGCAAACGGGAAATACTGAAGCTTTCTTT
TRBJ2-5,few,.,15,TRBV5-1,CASSFGLADQETQYF,TGCGCCAGCAGCTTTGGACTCGCGGACCAAGAGACCCAGTACTTC
TRBJ2-7,.,.,14,TRBV3-1,CVSRGSLSPYDQYF,TGTGTCAGCCGAGGAAGTCTGTCTCCCTACGACCAGTACTTC
TRBJ1-3,few,.,15,TRBV5-1,CASSLQGNGGNTIYF,TGCGCCAGCAGCTTACAGGGTAATGGTGGAAACACCATATATTTT
TRBJ1-5,many,.,14,TRBV6-1,CASSPGAPNQPQHF,TGTGCCAGCAGCCCAGGGGCCCCGAATCAGCCCCAGCATTTT
TRBJ1-1,many,.,15,TRBV6-1,CASSDGMWGNTEAFF,TGTGCCAGCAGTGACGGCATGTGGGGAAACACTGAAGCTTTCTTT
TRBJ1-1,many,TRBD1,14,TRBV2,CASSATGGHTEAFF,TGTGCCAGCAGTGCGACAGGGGGCCACACTGAAGCTTTCTTT
TRBJ2-3,few,.,15,TRBV6-1,CASSVSLGGPDTQYF,TGTGCCAGCAGTGTTTCCCTAGGCGGGCCAGATACGCAGTATTTT
TRBJ2-2,many,.,16,TRBV6-1,CASSGSGTAITGELFF,TGTGCCAGCAGTGGCAGCGGAACAGCCATCACCGGGGAGCTGTTTTTT
TRBJ1-5,many,.,16,TRBV2,CASSPDRSLLNQPQHF,TGTGCCAGCAGTCCCGACAGATCCCTTCTCAATCAGCCCCAGCATTTT
TRBJ2-3,.,.,16,TRBV14,CASSQPWTRDVDTQYF,TGTGCCAGCAGCCAGCCCTGGACTCGGGATGTAGATACGCAGTATTTT
TRBJ2-7,.,TRBD1,13,TRBV9,CASSWRQGSEQYF,TGTGCCAGCAGCTGGAGACAGGGAAGCGAGCAGTACTTC
TRBJ2-3,many,.,13,TRBV6-2/TRBV6-3,CASSYVVPEAQYF,TGTGCCAGCAGTTACGTGGTCCCCGAAGCGCAGTATTTT
TRBJ1-5,many,.,14,TRBV27,CASSQTGNNQPQHF,TGTGCCAGCAGTCAGACCGGGAACAATCAGCCCCAGCATTTT
TRBJ1-2,few,.,13,TRBV30,CAWSAGTLGGYTF,TGTGCCTGGAGTGCGGGGACATTAGGGGGCTACACCTTC
TRBJ2-2,.,.,17,TRBV4-1,CASSPRGLGGNTGELFF,TGCGCCAGCAGCCCCCGGGGGTTGGGAGGGAACACCGGGGAGCTGTTTTTT
TRBJ2-4,.,.,15,TRBV3-1,CASSQLGRQGNIQYF,TGTGCCAGCAGCCAGTTGGGACGGCAGGGAAACATTCAGTACTTC
TRBJ2-1,many,TRBD1,13,TRBV18,CASSPLDRAEQFF,TGTGCCAGCTCACCGTTAGACAGGGCGGAGCAGTTCTTC
TRBJ1-6,many,.,15,TRBV6-5,CASSFEGGRGSPLHF,TGTGCCAGCAGTTTCGAGGGGGGTCGGGGTTCACCCCTCCACTTT
TRBJ1-3,many,.,15,TRBV12-3/TRBV12-4,CASAPSKAAGNTIYF,TGTGCCAGCGCCCCCTCCAAAGCGGCAGGAAACACCATATATTTT
TRBJ1-2,many,TRBD1,14,TRBV20-1,CSASRDSSNYGYTF,TGCAGTGCTTCCCGGGACAGTTCTAACTATGGCTACACCTTC
TRBJ1-2,many,.,13,TRBV20-1,CSAPSEENYGYTF,TGCAGTGCTCCCAGCGAGGAGAACTATGGCTACACCTTC
TRBJ1-4,many,.,16,TRBV6-1,CASSPRPYYSNEKLFF,TGTGCCAGCAGTCCCAGACCGTACTATAGTAATGAAAAACTGTTTTTT
TRBJ2-6,.,TRBD1,17,TRBV29-1,CSVQQGTDISGANVLTF,TGCAGCGTGCAACAGGGGACGGACATCTCTGGGGCCAACGTCCTGACTTTC
TRBJ2-1,many,TRBD2,17,TRBV10-1,CASSDQPGLAGGYEQFF,TGCGCCAGCAGTGATCAACCCGGCCTAGCGGGAGGGTATGAGCAGTTCTTC
TRBJ2-5,many,TRBD1,16,TRBV28,CASSYAGTGYRETQYF,TGTGCCAGCAGTTACGCCGGGACAGGGTATCGGGAGACCCAGTACTTC
TRBJ2-2,many,TRBD1,15,TRBV12-3/TRBV12-4,CASSTRDRTTGELFF,TGTGCCAGCAGTACACGGGACAGAACCACCGGGGAGCTGTTTTTT
TRBJ1-2,few,TRBD1,14,TRBV28,CASSEPGGLGGYTF,TGTGCCAGCAGTGAGCCAGGGGGCTTGGGGGGCTACACCTTC
TRBJ1-1,few,.,13,TRBV24-1,CATSPSGATEAFF,TGTGCCACCAGCCCCTCGGGGGCCACTGAAGCTTTCTTT
TRBJ2-1,many,.,14,TRBV12-3/TRBV12-4,CASRLSGENNEQFF,TGTGCCAGCAGGCTCTCAGGGGAAAACAATGAGCAGTTCTTC
TRBJ2-5,few,.,15,TRBV11-2,CASSLFQGSQETQYF,TGTGCCAGCAGCCTTTTCCAGGGTAGTCAAGAGACCCAGTACTTC
TRBJ1-1,many,.,16,TRBV11-2,CASSLGSQLKNTEAFF,TGTGCCAGCAGCTTAGGTTCCCAGCTGAAGAACACTGAAGCTTTCTTT
TRBJ1-1,many,.,10,TRBV10-3,CAITSLEAFF,TGTGCCATCACGAGCCTTGAAGCTTTCTTT
TRBJ1-2,many,TRBD1,16,TRBV7-2,CASSPKTGDWNYGYTF,TGTGCCAGCAGCCCGAAGACAGGGGATTGGAACTATGGCTACACCTTC